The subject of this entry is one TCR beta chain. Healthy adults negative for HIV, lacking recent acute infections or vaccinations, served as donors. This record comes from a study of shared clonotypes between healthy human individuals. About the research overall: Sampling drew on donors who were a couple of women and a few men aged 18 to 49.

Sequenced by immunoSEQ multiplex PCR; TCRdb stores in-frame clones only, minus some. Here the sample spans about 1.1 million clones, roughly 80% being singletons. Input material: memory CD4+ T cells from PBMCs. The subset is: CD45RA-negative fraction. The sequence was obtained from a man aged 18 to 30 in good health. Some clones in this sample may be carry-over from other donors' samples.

The CDR3 nucleotides read TGTGCCAGCAGTTGGGGACAGGGTCTTAGTCGGGAGACCCAGTACTTC. Amino acids: CASSWGQGLSRETQYF. The rearrangement joins TRBV28 to TRBJ2-5; 9 nucleotides align to TRBD1. CDR1 is MDHEN, CDR2 SYDVKM, per germline. The CDR3 is made up of 16 amino acids. V gave up 4 bases and J gave up 5 bases; unmatched junction bases: 11.